In this sample, the clone carrying this T cell receptor beta chain turned up many times. RNA transcripts were the source from which TCR beta CDR3 regions were amplified. HTBI primers were employed in first-round RT-PCR, then a second-round multiplex PCR followed. From the multiplex PCR reads, TCRdb called clonotypes with MiXCR, one entry per CDR3 protein. Of hundreds of thousands of distinct CDR3 sequences in the sample, approximately 22% were seen once. This specimen comes from a study of Graves' ophthalmopathy and Graves' hyperthyroidism. Germline loops: CDR1 SGHDN, CDR2 FVKESK. V dropped 4 bases and J dropped 0 bases, with 12 bases sitting between them. This CDR3 has 15 amino acids. Diagnosis relied on clinical symptoms, serum thyroxine, TRAb, thyroid ultrasound and orbital computed tomography.

The V gene is TRBV14, the J gene TRBJ1-1, with D unclear. Sequencing was done on a sample of peripheral blood. This receptor was identified in a woman aged 18-29 years with stable Graves' hyperthyroidism. Some clones in this sample may be carry-over from other donors' samples. The CDR3 DNA follows: TGTGCCAGCAGCCCCAAGTGGGCAGTGAACACTGAAGCTTTCTTT. As protein: CASSPKWAVNTEAFF.